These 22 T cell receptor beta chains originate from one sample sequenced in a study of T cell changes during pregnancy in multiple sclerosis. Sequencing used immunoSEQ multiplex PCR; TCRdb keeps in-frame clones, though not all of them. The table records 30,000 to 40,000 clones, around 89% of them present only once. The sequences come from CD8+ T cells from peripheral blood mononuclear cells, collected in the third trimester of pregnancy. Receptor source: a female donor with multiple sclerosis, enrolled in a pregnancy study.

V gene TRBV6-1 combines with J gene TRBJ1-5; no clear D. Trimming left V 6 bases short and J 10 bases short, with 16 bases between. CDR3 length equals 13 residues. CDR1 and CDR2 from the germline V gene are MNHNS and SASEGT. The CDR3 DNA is TGTGCCAGCAGGACCTCGACCGGGGATCCCCAGCATTTT. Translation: CASRTSTGDPQHF.

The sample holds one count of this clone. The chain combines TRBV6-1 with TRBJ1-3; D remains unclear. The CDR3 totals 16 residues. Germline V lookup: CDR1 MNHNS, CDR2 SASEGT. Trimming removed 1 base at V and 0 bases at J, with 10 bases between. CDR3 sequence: CASSEDPGISGNTIYF. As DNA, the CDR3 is TGTGCCAGCAGTGAAGATCCGGGGATCTCTGGAAACACCATATATTTT.

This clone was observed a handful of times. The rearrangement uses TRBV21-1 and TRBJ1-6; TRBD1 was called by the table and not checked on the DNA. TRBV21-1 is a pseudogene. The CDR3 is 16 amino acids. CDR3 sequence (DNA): TGTGCCAGCAGCCAATCCCCACCAGGGCTCAATTCACCCCTCCACTTT. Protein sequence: CASSQSPPGLNSPLHF.

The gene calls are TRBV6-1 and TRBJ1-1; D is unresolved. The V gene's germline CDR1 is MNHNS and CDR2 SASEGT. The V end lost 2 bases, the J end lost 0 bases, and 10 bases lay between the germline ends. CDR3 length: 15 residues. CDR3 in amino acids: CASSEFYDLNTEAFF. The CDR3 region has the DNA TGTGCCAGCAGTGAATTTTATGACTTGAACACTGAAGCTTTCTTT.

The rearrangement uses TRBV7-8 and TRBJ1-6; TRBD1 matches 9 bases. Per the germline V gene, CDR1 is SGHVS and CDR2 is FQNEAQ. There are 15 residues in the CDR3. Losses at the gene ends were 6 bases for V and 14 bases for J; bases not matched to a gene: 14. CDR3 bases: TGTGCCAGCAGTCCAAGGACAGGGGAATTAATAGCCCTCCACTTT. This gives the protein CASSPRTGELIALHF.

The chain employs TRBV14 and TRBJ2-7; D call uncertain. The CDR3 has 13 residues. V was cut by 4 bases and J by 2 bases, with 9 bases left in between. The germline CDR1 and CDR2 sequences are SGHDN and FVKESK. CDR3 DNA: TGTGCCAGCAGCCCGGTACCGGCCTACGAGCAGTACTTC. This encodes CASSPVPAYEQYF.

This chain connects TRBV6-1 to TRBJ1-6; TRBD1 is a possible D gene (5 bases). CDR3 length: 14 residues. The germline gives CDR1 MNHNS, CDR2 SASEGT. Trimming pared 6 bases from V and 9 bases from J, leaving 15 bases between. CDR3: CASSEHPGLSPLHF. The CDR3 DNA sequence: TGTGCCAGCAGCGAACATCCAGGGCTTTCACCCCTCCACTTT.

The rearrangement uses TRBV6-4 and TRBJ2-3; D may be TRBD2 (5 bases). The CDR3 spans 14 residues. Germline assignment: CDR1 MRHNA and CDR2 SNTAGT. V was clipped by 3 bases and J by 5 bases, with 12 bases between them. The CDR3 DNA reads TGTGCCAGCAGTGATGGGCTAGCCGGAGATACGCAGTATTTT. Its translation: CASSDGLAGDTQYF.

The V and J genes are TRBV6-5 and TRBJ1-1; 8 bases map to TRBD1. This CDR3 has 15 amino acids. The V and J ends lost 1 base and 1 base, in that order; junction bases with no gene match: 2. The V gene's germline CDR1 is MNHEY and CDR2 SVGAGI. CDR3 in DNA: TGTGCCAGCAGTTACTACAGGGGGGGGAACACTGAAGCTTTCTTT. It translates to CASSYYRGGNTEAFF.

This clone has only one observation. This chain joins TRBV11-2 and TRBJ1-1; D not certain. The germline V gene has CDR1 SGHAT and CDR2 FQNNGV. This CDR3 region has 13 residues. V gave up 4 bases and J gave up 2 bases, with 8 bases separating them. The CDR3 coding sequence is TGTGCCAGCAGCTCTTCTTTTAACACTGAAGCTTTCTTT. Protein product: CASSSSFNTEAFF. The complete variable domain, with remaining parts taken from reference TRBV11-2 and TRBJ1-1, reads EAGVAQSPRYKIIEKRQSVAFWCNPISGHATLYWYQQILGQGPKLLIQFQNNGVVDDSQLPKDRFSAERLKGVDSTLKIQPAKLEDSAVYLCASSSSFNTEAFFGQGTRLTVV.

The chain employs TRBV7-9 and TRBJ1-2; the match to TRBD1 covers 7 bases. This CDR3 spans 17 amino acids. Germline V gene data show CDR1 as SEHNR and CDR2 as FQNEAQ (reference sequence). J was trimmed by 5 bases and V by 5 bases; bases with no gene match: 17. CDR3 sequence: CASSAAGADRNEYGYTF. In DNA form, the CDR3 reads TGTGCCAGCAGCGCCGCCGGGGCGGACAGGAATGAGTATGGCTACACCTTC.

CDR3 loop: CASSHARGVRTEAFF. CDR3 nucleotide sequence: TGCGCCAGCAGCCATGCGCGGGGGGTGAGGACTGAAGCTTTCTTT. This chain joins TRBV4-1 and TRBJ1-1; tentatively, D is TRBD1 (5 bases). Per germline, CDR1 MGHRA and CDR2 YSYEKL. The CDR3 length is 15 residues. Deletions cut 3 bases from V and 5 bases from J, with 16 bases between.

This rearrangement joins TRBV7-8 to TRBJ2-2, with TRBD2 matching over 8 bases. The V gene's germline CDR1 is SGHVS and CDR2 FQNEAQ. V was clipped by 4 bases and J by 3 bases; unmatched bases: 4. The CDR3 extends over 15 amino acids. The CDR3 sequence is CASSSGTSDTGELFF. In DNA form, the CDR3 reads TGTGCCAGCAGCTCCGGGACTAGTGACACCGGGGAGCTGTTTTTT.

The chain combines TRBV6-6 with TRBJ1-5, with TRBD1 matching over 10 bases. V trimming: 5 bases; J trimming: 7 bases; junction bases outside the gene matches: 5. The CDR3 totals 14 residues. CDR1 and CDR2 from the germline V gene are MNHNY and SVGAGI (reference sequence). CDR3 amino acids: CASSLTGGTQPQHF. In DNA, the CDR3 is TGTGCCAGCAGTCTGACAGGGGGCACGCAGCCCCAGCATTTT.

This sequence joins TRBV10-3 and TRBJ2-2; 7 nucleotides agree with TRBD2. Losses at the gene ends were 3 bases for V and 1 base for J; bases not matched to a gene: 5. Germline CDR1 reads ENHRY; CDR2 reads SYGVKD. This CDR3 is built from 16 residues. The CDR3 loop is CAISDWERGNTGELFF. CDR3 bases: TGTGCCATCAGTGATTGGGAGCGGGGGAACACCGGGGAGCTGTTTTTT.

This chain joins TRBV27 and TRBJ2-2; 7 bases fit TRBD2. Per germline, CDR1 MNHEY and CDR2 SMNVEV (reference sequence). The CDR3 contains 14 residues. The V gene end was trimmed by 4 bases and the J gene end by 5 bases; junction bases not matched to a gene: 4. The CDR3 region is CASSSAGVTGELFF. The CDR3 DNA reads TGTGCCAGCAGTTCCGCGGGGGTTACCGGGGAGCTGTTTTTT.

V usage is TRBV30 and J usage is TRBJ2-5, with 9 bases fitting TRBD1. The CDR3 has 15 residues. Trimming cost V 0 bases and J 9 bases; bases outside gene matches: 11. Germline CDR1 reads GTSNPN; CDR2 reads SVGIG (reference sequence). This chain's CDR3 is CAWSVGQGRVMAQYF. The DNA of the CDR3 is TGTGCCTGGAGTGTTGGACAGGGGAGGGTAATGGCCCAGTACTTC.

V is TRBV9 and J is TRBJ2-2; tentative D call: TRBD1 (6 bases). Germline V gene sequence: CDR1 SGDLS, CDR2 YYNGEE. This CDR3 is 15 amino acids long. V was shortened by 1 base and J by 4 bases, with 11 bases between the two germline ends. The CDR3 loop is CASSVIQGSTGELFF. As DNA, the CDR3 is TGTGCCAGCAGCGTAATACAGGGAAGCACCGGGGAGCTGTTTTTT.

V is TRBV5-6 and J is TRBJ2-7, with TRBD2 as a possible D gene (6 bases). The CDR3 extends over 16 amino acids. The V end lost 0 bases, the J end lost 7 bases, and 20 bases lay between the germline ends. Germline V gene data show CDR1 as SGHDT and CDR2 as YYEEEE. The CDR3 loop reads CASSLALRGPLAEQYF. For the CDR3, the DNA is TGTGCCAGCAGCTTGGCCCTGCGGGGTCCTCTTGCGGAGCAGTACTTC. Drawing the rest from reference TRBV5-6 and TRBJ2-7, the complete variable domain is DAGVTQSPTHLIKTRGQQVTLRCSPKSGHDTVSWYQQALGQGPQFIFQYYEEEERQRGNFPDRFSGHQFPNYSSELNVNALLLGDSALYLCASSLALRGPLAEQYFGPGTRLTVT.

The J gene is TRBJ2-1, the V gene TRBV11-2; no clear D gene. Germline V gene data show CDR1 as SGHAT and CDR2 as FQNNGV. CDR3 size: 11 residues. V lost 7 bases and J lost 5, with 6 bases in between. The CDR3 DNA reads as TGTGCCAGCAAAATCAACAATGAGCAGTTCTTC. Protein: CASKINNEQFF.

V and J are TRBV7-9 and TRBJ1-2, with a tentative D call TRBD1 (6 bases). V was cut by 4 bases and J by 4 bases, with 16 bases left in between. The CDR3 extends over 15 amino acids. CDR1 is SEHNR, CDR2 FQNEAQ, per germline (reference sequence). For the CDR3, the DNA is TGTGCCAGCAGCTCCCAGGGGTCGCATCGCTATGGCTACACCTTC. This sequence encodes CASSSQGSHRYGYTF.

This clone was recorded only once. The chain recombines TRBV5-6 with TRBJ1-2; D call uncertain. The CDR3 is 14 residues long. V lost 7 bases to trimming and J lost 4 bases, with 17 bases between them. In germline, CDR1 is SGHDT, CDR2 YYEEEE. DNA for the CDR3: TGTGCCAGCGCTCTTTGGCCTGGTGCCTATGGCTACACCTTC. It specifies CASALWPGAYGYTF.